The following is a T cell receptor (beta chain) sequence with its context. Its matching antigen is unknown. Combined were second doses at about 4 or about 12 weeks. Libraries were prepared by immunoSEQ multiplex PCR; TCRdb keeps only in-frame clonotypes and omits some of them. The repertoire holds fewer than 130,000 clones, with roughly 92% as singletons. These data come from a study of T cell responses to AZD1222 COVID-19 vaccine. General study findings and limits: Among vaccine-associated CD4 TCRs, coverage spanned spike, with dominance at 160-218 and 743-854. AZD1222 recipients seropositive at baseline numbered only six or seven.

The clonotype originates from an adult who received the AZD1222 COVID-19 vaccine. The sample consisted of peripheral blood, taken 28 days after the second AZD1222 dose.

CDR3 in DNA: TGTGCCAGCACCCTGACAGGGGTGGGTGGCTACACCTTC. This sequence encodes CASTLTGVGGYTF. The chain recombines TRBV6-5 with TRBJ1-2; 8 bases agree with TRBD1. This CDR3 is built from 13 residues. The V gene end was trimmed by 7 bases and the J gene end by 7 bases; junction bases not matched to a gene: 8. Germline lookup yields CDR1 MNHEY and CDR2 SVGAGI.